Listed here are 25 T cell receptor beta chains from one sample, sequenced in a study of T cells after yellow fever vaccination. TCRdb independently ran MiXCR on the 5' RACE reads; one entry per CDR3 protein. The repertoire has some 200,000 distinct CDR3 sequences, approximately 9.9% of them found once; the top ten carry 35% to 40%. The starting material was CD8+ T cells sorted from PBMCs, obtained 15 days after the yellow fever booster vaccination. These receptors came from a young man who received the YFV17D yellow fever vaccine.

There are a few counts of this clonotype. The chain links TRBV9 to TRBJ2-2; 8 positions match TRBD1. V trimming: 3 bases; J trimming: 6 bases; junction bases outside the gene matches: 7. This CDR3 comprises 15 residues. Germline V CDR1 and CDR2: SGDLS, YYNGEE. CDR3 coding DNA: TGTGCCAGCAGCGCCCAGACAGGGGATCCCGGGGAGCTGTTTTTT. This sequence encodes CASSAQTGDPGELFF.

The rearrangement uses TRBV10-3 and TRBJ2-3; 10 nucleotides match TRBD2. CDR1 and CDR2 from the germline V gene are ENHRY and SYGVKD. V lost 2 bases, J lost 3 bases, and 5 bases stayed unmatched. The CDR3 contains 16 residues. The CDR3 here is CAISEPLAGATDTQYF. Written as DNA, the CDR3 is TGTGCCATCAGTGAGCCGCTAGCGGGGGCAACAGATACGCAGTATTTT.

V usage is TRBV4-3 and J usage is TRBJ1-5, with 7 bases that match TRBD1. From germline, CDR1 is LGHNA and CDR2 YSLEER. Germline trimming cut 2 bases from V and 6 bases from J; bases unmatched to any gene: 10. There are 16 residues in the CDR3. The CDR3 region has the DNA TGCGCCAGCAGCCAAAATGGTGAGGGGGCGAGTCAGCCCCAGCATTTT. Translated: CASSQNGEGASQPQHF.

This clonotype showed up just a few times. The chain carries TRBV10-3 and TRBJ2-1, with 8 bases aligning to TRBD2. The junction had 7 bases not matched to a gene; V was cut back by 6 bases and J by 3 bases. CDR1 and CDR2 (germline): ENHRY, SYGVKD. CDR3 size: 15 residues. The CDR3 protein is CAIRGGGGNYNEQFF. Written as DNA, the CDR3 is TGTGCCATCAGGGGCGGCGGGGGGAACTACAATGAGCAGTTCTTC.

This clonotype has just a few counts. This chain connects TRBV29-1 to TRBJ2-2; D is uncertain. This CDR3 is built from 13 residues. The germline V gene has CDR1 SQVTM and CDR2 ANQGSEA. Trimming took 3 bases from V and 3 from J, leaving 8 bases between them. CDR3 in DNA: TGCAGCGTTGAGGGATGGTACACCGGGGAGCTGTTTTTT. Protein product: CSVEGWYTGELFF.

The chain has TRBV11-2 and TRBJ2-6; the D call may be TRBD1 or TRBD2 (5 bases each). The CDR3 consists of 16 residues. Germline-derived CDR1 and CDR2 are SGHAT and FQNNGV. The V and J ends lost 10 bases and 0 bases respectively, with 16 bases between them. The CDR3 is CATRRWGNSGANVLTF. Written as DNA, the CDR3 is TGTGCCACCCGGCGATGGGGGAACTCTGGGGCCAACGTCCTGACTTTC. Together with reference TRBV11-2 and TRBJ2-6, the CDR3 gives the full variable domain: EAGVAQSPRYKIIEKRQSVAFWCNPISGHATLYWYQQILGQGPKLLIQFQNNGVVDDSQLPKDRFSAERLKGVDSTLKIQPAKLEDSAVYLCATRRWGNSGANVLTFGAGSRLTVL.

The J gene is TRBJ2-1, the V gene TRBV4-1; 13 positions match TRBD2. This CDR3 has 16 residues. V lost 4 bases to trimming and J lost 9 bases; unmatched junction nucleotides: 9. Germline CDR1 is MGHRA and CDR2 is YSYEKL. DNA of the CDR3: TGCGCCAGCAGCCCTTACACTAGCGGGGGGGCTCGTGAGCAGTTCTTC. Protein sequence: CASSPYTSGGAREQFF.

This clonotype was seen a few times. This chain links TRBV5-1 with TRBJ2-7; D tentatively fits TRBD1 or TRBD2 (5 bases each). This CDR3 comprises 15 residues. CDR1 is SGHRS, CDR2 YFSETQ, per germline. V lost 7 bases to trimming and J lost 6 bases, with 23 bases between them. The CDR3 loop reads CASLVPPGAIGEQYV. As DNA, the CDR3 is TGCGCCAGCCTCGTCCCCCCCGGGGCTATCGGCGAGCAGTACGTC.

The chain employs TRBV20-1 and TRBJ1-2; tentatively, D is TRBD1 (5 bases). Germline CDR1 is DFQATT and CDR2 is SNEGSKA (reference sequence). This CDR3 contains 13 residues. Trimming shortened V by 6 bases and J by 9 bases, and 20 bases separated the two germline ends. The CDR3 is CSAQHGDVWSYTF. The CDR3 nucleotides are TGCAGTGCGCAACACGGGGACGTCTGGAGCTACACCTTC.

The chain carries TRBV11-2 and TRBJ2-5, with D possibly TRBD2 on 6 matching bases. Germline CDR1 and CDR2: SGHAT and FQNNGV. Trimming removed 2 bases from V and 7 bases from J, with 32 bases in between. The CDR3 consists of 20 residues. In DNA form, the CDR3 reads TGTGCCAGCAGCTTAACGGCGCGGTCGGGGGAAAGAGTCCAATCGGGGACCCAGTACTTC. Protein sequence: CASSLTARSGERVQSGTQYF.

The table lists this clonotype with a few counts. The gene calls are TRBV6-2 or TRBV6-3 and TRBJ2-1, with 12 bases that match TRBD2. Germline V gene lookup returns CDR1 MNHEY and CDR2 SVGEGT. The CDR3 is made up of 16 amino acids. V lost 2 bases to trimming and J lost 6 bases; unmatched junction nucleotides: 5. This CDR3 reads CASSYTRTSGANEQFF. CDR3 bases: TGTGCCAGCAGTTACACGCGGACTAGCGGGGCCAATGAGCAGTTCTTC.

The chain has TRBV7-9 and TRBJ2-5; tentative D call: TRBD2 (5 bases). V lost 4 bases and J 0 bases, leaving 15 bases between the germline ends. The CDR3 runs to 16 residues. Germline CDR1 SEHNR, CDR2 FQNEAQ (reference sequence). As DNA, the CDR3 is TGTGCCAGCAGCTCTACAGACTCGGACTACCAAGAGACCCAGTACTTC. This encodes CASSSTDSDYQETQYF.

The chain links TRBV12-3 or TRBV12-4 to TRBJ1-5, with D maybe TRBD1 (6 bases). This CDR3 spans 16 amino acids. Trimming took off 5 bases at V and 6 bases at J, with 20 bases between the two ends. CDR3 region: CASSDAWSGAVQPQHF. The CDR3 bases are TGTGCCAGCAGTGACGCCTGGTCGGGGGCCGTTCAGCCCCAGCATTTT.

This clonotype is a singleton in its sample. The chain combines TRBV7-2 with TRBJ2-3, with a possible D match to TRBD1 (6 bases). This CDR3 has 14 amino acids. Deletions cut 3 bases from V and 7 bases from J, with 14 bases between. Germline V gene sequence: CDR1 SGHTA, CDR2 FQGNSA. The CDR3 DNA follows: TGTGCCAGCAGCTTGCCGTCGGGACACTATACGCAGTATTTT. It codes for CASSLPSGHYTQYF.

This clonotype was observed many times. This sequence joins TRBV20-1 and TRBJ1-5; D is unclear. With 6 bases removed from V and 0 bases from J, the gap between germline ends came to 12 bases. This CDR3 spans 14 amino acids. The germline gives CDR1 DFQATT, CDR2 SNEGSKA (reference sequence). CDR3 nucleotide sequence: TGCAGTGCCTCCTCCGGCTATAGCAATCAGCCCCAGCATTTT. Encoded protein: CSASSGYSNQPQHF.

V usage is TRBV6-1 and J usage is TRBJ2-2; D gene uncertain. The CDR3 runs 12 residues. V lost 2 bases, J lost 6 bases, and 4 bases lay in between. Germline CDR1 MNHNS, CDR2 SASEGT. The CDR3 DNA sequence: TGTGCCAGCAGTGAACCGGCCGGGGAGCTGTTTTTT. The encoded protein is CASSEPAGELFF.

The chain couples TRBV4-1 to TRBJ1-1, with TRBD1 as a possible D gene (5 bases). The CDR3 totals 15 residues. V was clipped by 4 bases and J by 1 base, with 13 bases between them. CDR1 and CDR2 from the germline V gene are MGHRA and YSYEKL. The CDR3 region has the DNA TGCGCCAGCAGCCTCGGGGCCAGGGCGAACACTGAAGCTTTCTTT. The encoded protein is CASSLGARANTEAFF.

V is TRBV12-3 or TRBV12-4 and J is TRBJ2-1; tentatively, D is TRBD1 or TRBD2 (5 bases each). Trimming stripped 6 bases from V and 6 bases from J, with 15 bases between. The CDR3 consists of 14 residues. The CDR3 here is CASSLTGAINEQFF. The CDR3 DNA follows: TGTGCCAGCAGCTTAACCGGGGCGATCAATGAGCAGTTCTTC.

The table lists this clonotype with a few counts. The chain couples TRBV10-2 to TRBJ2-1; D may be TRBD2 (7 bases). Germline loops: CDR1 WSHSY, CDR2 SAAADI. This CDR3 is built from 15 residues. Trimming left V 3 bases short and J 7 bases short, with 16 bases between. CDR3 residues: CASSERGGATNEQFF. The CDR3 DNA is TGCGCCAGCAGTGAACGAGGGGGGGCAACGAATGAGCAGTTCTTC.

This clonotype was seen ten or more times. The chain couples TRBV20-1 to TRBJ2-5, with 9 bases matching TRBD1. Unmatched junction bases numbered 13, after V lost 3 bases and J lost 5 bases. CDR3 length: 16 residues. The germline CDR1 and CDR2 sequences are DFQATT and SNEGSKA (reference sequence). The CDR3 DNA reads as TGCAGTGCTAGGGGACGGGACAGGGTGTTTCGGGAGACCCAGTACTTC. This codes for CSARGRDRVFRETQYF.

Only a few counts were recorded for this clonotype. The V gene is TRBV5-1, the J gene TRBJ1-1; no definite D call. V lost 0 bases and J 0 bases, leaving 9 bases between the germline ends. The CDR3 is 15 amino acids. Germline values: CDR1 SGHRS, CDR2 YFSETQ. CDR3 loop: CASSLEVGMNTEAFF. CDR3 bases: TGCGCCAGCAGCTTGGAGGTCGGCATGAACACTGAAGCTTTCTTT.

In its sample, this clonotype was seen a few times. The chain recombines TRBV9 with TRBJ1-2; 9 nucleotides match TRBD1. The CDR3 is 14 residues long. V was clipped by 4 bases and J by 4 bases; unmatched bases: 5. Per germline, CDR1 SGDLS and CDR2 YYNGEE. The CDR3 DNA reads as TGTGCCAGCAGCCCGGGGGACAGGGCCTATGGCTACACCTTC. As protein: CASSPGDRAYGYTF.

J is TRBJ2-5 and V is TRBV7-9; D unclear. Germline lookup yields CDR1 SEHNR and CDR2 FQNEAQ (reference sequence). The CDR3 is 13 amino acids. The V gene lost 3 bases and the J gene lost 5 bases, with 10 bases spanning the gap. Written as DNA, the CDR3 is TGTGCCAGCAGCTTTAGCATTGTTGAGACCCAGTACTTC. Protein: CASSFSIVETQYF.

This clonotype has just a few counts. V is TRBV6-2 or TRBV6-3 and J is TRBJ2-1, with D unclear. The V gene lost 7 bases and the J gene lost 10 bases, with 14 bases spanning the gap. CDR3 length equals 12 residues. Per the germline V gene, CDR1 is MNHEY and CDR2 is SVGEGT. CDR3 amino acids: CASTSGVGEQFF. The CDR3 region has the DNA TGTGCCAGCACCTCGGGCGTGGGGGAGCAGTTCTTC.

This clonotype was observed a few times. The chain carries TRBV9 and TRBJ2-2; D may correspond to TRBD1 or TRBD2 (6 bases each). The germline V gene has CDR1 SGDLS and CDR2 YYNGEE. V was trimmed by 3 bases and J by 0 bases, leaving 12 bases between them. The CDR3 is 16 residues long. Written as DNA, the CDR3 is TGTGCCAGCAGCGCCAAGGGGGGAACGAACACCGGGGAGCTGTTTTTT. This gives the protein CASSAKGGTNTGELFF.